Presented here are 30 T cell receptor beta chains from one specimen sequenced in a study of diagnostic markers for celiac disease. Following a re-call of the reads, TCRdb has one entry per CDR3 protein and lacks DNA. The sample totals several thousand distinct CDR3 sequences. Sequenced sample: either unsorted cells or a sorted T cell fraction (not recorded which). Receptor source: a human donor. This table probably holds off-target reads from a library built for another chain.

V and J are TRBV28 and TRBJ2-2. Germline V lookup: CDR1 MDHEN, CDR2 SYDVKM. The CDR3 spans 12 residues. CDR3 protein: CASSLPTGELFF.

V gene TRBV14 combines with J gene TRBJ2-7; TCRdb indicates TRBD1, and absent DNA this call remains unverified. Germline lookup yields CDR1 SGHDN and CDR2 FVKESK. The CDR3 consists of 14 residues. This CDR3 is CASSRLTGTYEQYF.

Judged by frequency, this clonotype is large. The chain links TRBV5-1 to TRBJ1-1; with no DNA, the TCRdb D assignment of TRBD1 cannot be verified. This CDR3 contains 14 residues. The germline CDR1 and CDR2 sequences are SGHRS and YFSETQ. CDR3: CASSPVRGYTEAFF.

V is TRBV2 and J is TRBJ1-1; TCRdb designates TRBD1, a call that cannot be tested without DNA. CDR1 and CDR2 from the germline V gene are SNHLY and FYNNEI. The CDR3 sequence is 17 residues long. CDR3 loop: CASSEAVGGAGDTEAFF. Variable domain in full (rest from reference TRBV2 and TRBJ1-1): EPEVTQTPSHQVTQMGQEVILRCVPISNHLYFYWYRQILGQKVEFLVSFYNNEISEKSEIFDDQFSVERPDGSNFTLKIRSTKLEDSAMYFCASSEAVGGAGDTEAFFGQGTRLTVV.

V usage is TRBV7-9 and J usage is TRBJ1-1. In germline, CDR1 is SEHNR, CDR2 FQNEAQ (reference sequence). The CDR3 is made up of 13 amino acids. The CDR3 is CASSRQPNTEAFF.

The V and J genes are TRBV4-1 and TRBJ1-2; TCRdb lists TRBD1, though no DNA is available to test this call. CDR1 and CDR2 (germline): MGHRA, YSYEKL. CDR3 length: 16 residues. The CDR3 sequence: CASSQGRTALAGGYTF.

The chain has TRBV4-3 and TRBJ2-7; the D gene TCRdb calls, TRBD1, cannot be checked with no DNA. There are 17 residues in the CDR3. The germline gives CDR1 LGHNA, CDR2 YSLEER. CDR3 residues: CASSQFFIEEGKGEQYF.

The rearrangement uses TRBV11-2 and TRBJ2-3; there is no DNA to check the TCRdb D call of TRBD2. Germline assignment: CDR1 SGHAT and CDR2 FQNNGV. The CDR3 contains 15 residues. The CDR3 is CASSFAMGGGDTQYF.

This rearrangement joins TRBV19 to TRBJ2-2; TCRdb lists TRBD2, though no DNA is available to test this call. The V gene's germline CDR1 is LNHDA and CDR2 SQIVND (reference sequence). This CDR3 is 14 amino acids long. CDR3 residues: CASSDGLADGELFF.

The V call is TRBV5-1, the J call TRBJ1-4; TCRdb picks TRBD1, but there is no DNA to check that call. This CDR3 has 15 amino acids. The germline CDR1 and CDR2 sequences are SGHRS and YFSETQ. This CDR3 is CASSLEGQGHEKLFF.

Considering frequency, this clonotype is medium-sized. The rearrangement uses TRBV10-3 and TRBJ1-3; TCRdb outputs TRBD1, but without DNA this stays unchecked. The length of the CDR3 is 14 residues. CDR1 ENHRY and CDR2 SYGVKD come from the germline V gene. The CDR3 loop is CAISPGTAGNTIYF.

The genes are TRBV5-5 and TRBJ1-5. CDR3 length: 13 residues. From germline, CDR1 is SGHKS and CDR2 YYEKEE (reference sequence). CDR3 sequence: CASSQGRGQPQHF.

This rearrangement joins TRBV10-3 to TRBJ1-2; TCRdb names TRBD1, which stays unverified in the absence of DNA. The germline V gene encodes CDR1 ENHRY and CDR2 SYGVKD. The CDR3 is 15 residues long. The CDR3: CAISDTGGAPEGYTF.

The chain joins TRBV6-1 to TRBJ1-2; TCRdb gives TRBD1 as the D gene, but with no DNA this cannot be confirmed. Germline CDR1 is MNHNS and CDR2 is SASEGT. CDR3 length: 14 residues. This CDR3 reads CASSTAGTIYGYTF.

J is TRBJ2-7 and V is TRBV27. This CDR3 spans 13 amino acids. Germline V lookup: CDR1 MNHEY, CDR2 SMNVEV (reference sequence). The CDR3 is CASRGQGLYEQYF.

This chain uses TRBV20-1 with TRBJ2-1; the D call of TRBD2 rests on TCRdb alone, since no DNA is present to check it. The CDR3 covers 15 residues. Germline V lookup: CDR1 DFQATT, CDR2 SNEGSKA (reference sequence). The CDR3 loop is CSARDQGLADNEQFF.

This clonotype counts as medium-sized by frequency. The V call is TRBV5-4, the J call TRBJ2-1; TCRdb's assignment of TRBD2 cannot be checked, as there is no DNA. Germline V lookup: CDR1 SGHNT, CDR2 YYREEE (reference sequence). This CDR3 is built from 14 residues. CDR3 residues: CASSPAGLAYEQFF.

Its frequency marks this clonotype as medium-sized (0.01 to 0.1%). The rearrangement links TRBV12-3 or TRBV12-4 to TRBJ2-7; the D call of TRBD1 rests on TCRdb alone, since no DNA is present to check it. The CDR3 totals 13 residues. The chain's CDR3 is CASSPGWDYEQYF.

This chain connects TRBV20-1 to TRBJ2-1; TCRdb calls TRBD1, which cannot be checked without DNA. The germline gives CDR1 DFQATT, CDR2 SNEGSKA (reference sequence). The CDR3 sequence is 18 residues long. CDR3: CSAQGGGRGSSSYNEQFF.

V is TRBV4-1 and J is TRBJ2-5; the TCRdb call, TRBD1, lacks DNA for checking. CDR1 is MGHRA, CDR2 YSYEKL, per germline. The CDR3 has 17 amino acids. This chain's CDR3 is CASSQGFGTGSQETQYF.

The chain recombines TRBV6-5 with TRBJ2-7; the D call of TRBD2 rests on TCRdb alone, since no DNA is present to check it. Germline CDR1 and CDR2: MNHEY and SVGAGI. The CDR3 is 13 residues long. The CDR3 protein is CASSQSGTYEQYF.

The CDR3 sequence: CASPTPGPPSWERQPQHF. The chain links TRBV5-1 to TRBJ1-5; there is no DNA to check the TCRdb D call of TRBD1. The CDR3 has 18 amino acids. CDR1 and CDR2 from the germline V gene are SGHRS and YFSETQ.

By frequency, this clonotype registers medium-sized. The chain employs TRBV2 and TRBJ2-3. Germline V gene data show CDR1 as SNHLY and CDR2 as FYNNEI. There are 15 residues in the CDR3. The CDR3 is CASRKKEIDTDTQYF.

This clonotype is deemed medium-sized by its frequency. This chain joins TRBV4-3 and TRBJ1-6; TCRdb's D gene call, TRBD1, goes unchecked for lack of DNA. Germline CDR1 and CDR2: LGHNA and YSLEER. CDR3 length: 17 residues. CDR3 protein: CASSYSPTLYGGSPLHF.

The V call is TRBV4-1, the J call TRBJ2-1; TCRdb proposes TRBD1, but this gene call is untestable without DNA. Germline CDR1 reads MGHRA; CDR2 reads YSYEKL. The CDR3 contains 19 residues. CDR3 protein: CASSQGESGGGGTDNEQFF.

This sequence joins TRBV7-2 and TRBJ2-6; no DNA is available, so the TRBD2 call from TCRdb remains unchecked. Germline lookup yields CDR1 SGHTA and CDR2 FQGNSA. The CDR3 is 17 residues long. This CDR3 is CASSLRAGRPGANVLTF.

J is TRBJ2-2 and V is TRBV7-2; TCRdb's D call of TRBD1 is untestable without DNA. Germline CDR1 reads SGHTA; CDR2 reads FQGNSA. CDR3 length: 16 residues. The CDR3 here is CASSHPPNQNTGELFF.

The genes are TRBV7-7 and TRBJ2-5; TCRdb's assignment of TRBD1 cannot be checked, as there is no DNA. The CDR3 is made up of 15 amino acids. The germline V gene has CDR1 SSHAT and CDR2 FNYEAQ (reference sequence). The CDR3 is CASSLAPGAQETQYF.

The J gene is TRBJ1-1, the V gene TRBV13; TCRdb's D call, TRBD1, is unchecked because there is no DNA. The germline gives CDR1 PRHDT, CDR2 FYEKMQ (reference sequence). The CDR3 is 17 amino acids. CDR3 sequence reads: CASSYRTYRGLNTEAFF. Based on the CDR3 plus reference TRBV13 and TRBJ1-1, the full variable domain is AAGVIQSPRHLIKEKRETATLKCYPIPRHDTVYWYQQGPGQDPQFLISFYEKMQSDKGSIPDRFSAQQFSDYHSELNMSSLELGDSALYFCASSYRTYRGLNTEAFFGQGTRLTVV.

The J gene is TRBJ2-7, the V gene TRBV28; TCRdb names TRBD2, which stays unverified in the absence of DNA. The CDR3 extends over 15 amino acids. The germline V gene encodes CDR1 MDHEN and CDR2 SYDVKM. CDR3: CASSLPRHRTYEQYF.